The 10 T cell receptor beta chains reported below all come from one sample, sequenced in a study of response to subunit inactivated influenza vaccine. TCRdb independently ran MiXCR on the RT-PCR reads; one entry per CDR3 protein. Here the sample spans about 300,000 distinct CDR3 sequences, 21% being singletons. The material was PBMCs from blood, obtained less than 22 months after vaccination. The source of these receptors is a man between 45 and 75 years old who received an inactivated influenza vaccine.

V gene TRBV15 combines with J gene TRBJ2-1; 9 bases agree with TRBD1. The length of the CDR3 is 16 residues. Germline-derived CDR1 and CDR2 are LNHNV and YYDKDF (reference sequence). V was pared by 6 bases and J by 7 bases, with 13 bases of the junction left unmatched. The CDR3 DNA follows: TGTGCCACCAGTTCTAAGCCGGGACAGGGATGGAATGAGCAGTTCTTC. Amino acid sequence: CATSSKPGQGWNEQFF. Full variable domain (missing parts from reference TRBV15 and TRBJ2-1): DAMVIQNPRYQVTQFGKPVTLSCSQTLNHNVMYWYQQKSSQAPKLLFHYYDKDFNNEADTPDNFQSRRPNTSFCFLDIRSPGLGDTAMYLCATSSKPGQGWNEQFFGPGTRLTVL.

This clonotype was counted a single time. The gene calls are TRBV6-2 or TRBV6-3 and TRBJ2-1; TRBD2 aligns across 7 bases. V gave up 4 bases and J gave up 1 base; unmatched junction bases: 10. The germline V gene has CDR1 MNHEY and CDR2 SVGEGT. The CDR3 runs 17 residues. CDR3 coding DNA: TGTGCCAGCAGTTCTCGACTAGCTCCTAGTTCCTACAATGAGCAGTTCTTC. Translated, it gives CASSSRLAPSSYNEQFF.

This clonotype was seen at least ten times. This chain uses TRBV3-1 with TRBJ1-6; 7 bases match TRBD1. J gave up 6 bases and V 4 bases, and 3 bases lay outside the gene matches. Per germline, CDR1 LGHDT and CDR2 YNNKEL (reference sequence). CDR3 length: 14 amino acids. CDR3: CASSPGTVNSPLHF. CDR3 DNA: TGTGCCAGCAGCCCGGGGACAGTTAATTCACCCCTCCACTTT.

The chain links TRBV5-1 to TRBJ1-2; the match to TRBD1 covers 7 bases. CDR1 and CDR2 (germline): SGHRS, YFSETQ. This CDR3 spans 20 amino acids. J gave up 0 bases and V 1 base, and 18 bases lay outside the gene matches. CDR3 in DNA: TGCGCCAGCAGCTTGAGGTCGGCGGGGACAGTCTTTTCGTCTAACTATGGCTACACCTTC. Translation: CASSLRSAGTVFSSNYGYTF.

The gene calls are TRBV15 and TRBJ2-3; D unresolved. The CDR3 contains 16 residues. Trimming took 0 bases from V and 4 from J, leaving 14 bases between them. Germline-derived CDR1 and CDR2 are LNHNV and YYDKDF (reference sequence). The CDR3: CATSRDQRTGADTQYF. The DNA for the CDR3 is TGTGCCACCAGCAGAGATCAGAGAACGGGTGCAGATACGCAGTATTTT.

The J gene is TRBJ1-3, the V gene TRBV7-2, with TRBD1 matching 8 bases. V lost 6 bases and J lost 2; bases outside the gene matches: 12. There are 17 residues in the CDR3. Germline CDR1 reads SGHTA; CDR2 reads FQGNSA. The CDR3: CASRQGGQGVAGNTIYF. The CDR3 DNA reads TGTGCCAGCAGACAAGGAGGACAGGGAGTCGCTGGAAACACCATATATTTT.

This clonotype was counted many times. This chain uses TRBV15 with TRBJ1-5; unclear D gene. Germline CDR1 LNHNV, CDR2 YYDKDF (reference sequence). The CDR3 sequence is 15 residues long. Between the trimmed V and J ends, which lost 1 base and 0 bases, there was a span of 7 bases. The CDR3 coding sequence is TGTGCCACCAGCAGAGGGAAGGGTAGCAATCAGCCCCAGCATTTT. This gives the protein CATSRGKGSNQPQHF.

The rearrangement links TRBV28 to TRBJ2-7; the D gene is possibly TRBD2 (6 bases). Germline V gene data show CDR1 as MDHEN and CDR2 as SYDVKM. V lost 5 bases and J lost 3, with 14 bases in between. This CDR3 spans 14 amino acids. CDR3 coding DNA: TGTGCCAGCAGTGCTCCGGGACTGCACTACGAGCAGTACTTC. This gives the protein CASSAPGLHYEQYF.

There are a few counts of this clonotype. The genes are TRBV12-3 or TRBV12-4 and TRBJ2-3; D gene uncertain. V was shortened by 6 bases and J by 5 bases, with 6 bases between the two germline ends. The CDR3 runs 11 residues. This CDR3 reads CASRHRDTQYF. The CDR3 DNA reads TGTGCCAGCAGACATAGAGATACGCAGTATTTT.

The J gene is TRBJ2-3, the V gene TRBV11-2; D is ambiguous. Germline V gene sequence: CDR1 SGHAT, CDR2 FQNNGV. This CDR3 comprises 21 residues. The ends were cut back, 5 bases at V and 3 bases at J, with 33 bases in the middle. The CDR3 region has the DNA TGTGCCAGCAGCACTCCCCACTCTGTCGTGGAAATTAAAAGGAGAACAGATACGCAGTATTTT. Translated: CASSTPHSVVEIKRRTDTQYF.